This T cell receptor beta chain came from a study of T-cell memory formation after mild COVID-19. Using constant-segment primers, 5'RACE produced TCR alpha and TCR beta cDNA libraries carrying sample barcodes and UMIs. TCRdb redid the calling of the 5' RACE reads with MiXCR, one entry per CDR3 protein. The sample consists of 400,000 to 450,000 distinct CDR3 sequences, about 20% of them appearing once. Worth noting for this clonotype: Its cognate antigen is unknown.

Trimming took off 6 bases at V and 7 bases at J, with 21 bases between the two ends. The CDR3 has 14 residues. Germline lookup yields CDR1 DFQATT and CDR2 SNEGSKA (reference sequence). Whole-study results and caveats: Pre-infection memory already had some responding clones, implying cross-reactive memory joined.

Sequenced input: PBMCs or a T cell subset sorted from them (not recorded which). This receptor was identified in a man between 18 and 29 years old who had mild COVID-19 (a few samples of this study predate the infection). Cell type and time point are not known. The chain is built from TRBV20-1 and TRBJ2-5; D perhaps matches TRBD1 (6 bases). This chain's CDR3 is CSAPPTGNPWTQYF. The CDR3 nucleotides read TGCAGTGCCCCACCAACAGGGAATCCTTGGACCCAGTACTTC.